The next 14 T cell receptor beta chains were all read from a single sample in a study of identical twins. One entry per CDR3 protein, called by TCRdb with MiXCR from the 5' RACE reads. The table records about 330,000 distinct CDR3 sequences, 9% to 15% of them present only once. The same sample was also used in a study of yellow fever vaccine responses in identical twins.

The source material was CD8+ T cells sorted from blood. Receptors were obtained from a woman younger than 30 in good health.

This clonotype has more than one count but fewer than ten. This rearrangement joins TRBV12-3 or TRBV12-4 to TRBJ2-1, with D uncertain. The germline V and J ends were trimmed by 4 bases and 5 bases, with 15 bases remaining between them. The CDR3 contains 15 residues. The CDR3 loop is CASSSPGLVHNEQFF. The CDR3, as DNA: TGTGCCAGCAGTTCCCCCGGGCTAGTCCACAATGAGCAGTTCTTC.

This clonotype was detected ten times or more. The gene calls are TRBV5-5 and TRBJ2-1; 8 bases line up with TRBD2. The germline CDR1 and CDR2 sequences are SGHKS and YYEKEE (reference sequence). CDR3 length equals 15 residues. The J segment lost 0 bases and the V segment lost 3 bases, leaving 2 bases of the junction unmatched. The CDR3 loop is CASSWSGGSYNEQFF. CDR3 bases: TGTGCCAGCAGCTGGAGCGGGGGCTCCTACAATGAGCAGTTCTTC.

V usage is TRBV15 and J usage is TRBJ2-3; D is possibly TRBD2 (6 bases). CDR1 LNHNV and CDR2 YYDKDF come from the germline V gene (reference sequence). The CDR3 runs 15 residues. The V gene lost 0 bases and the J gene lost 2 bases, with 9 bases spanning the gap. DNA for the CDR3: TGTGCCACCAGCAGAGAACGGGGGACCACAGATACGCAGTATTTT. The encoded protein is CATSRERGTTDTQYF.

This rearrangement joins TRBV4-1 to TRBJ2-5; maybe TRBD2 (6 bases). The CDR3 has 14 residues. Germline assignment: CDR1 MGHRA and CDR2 YSYEKL. V dropped 0 bases and J dropped 3 bases, with 8 bases sitting between them. CDR3 amino acids: CASSQDPGEETQYF. CDR3 coding DNA: TGCGCCAGCAGCCAAGATCCGGGGGAAGAGACCCAGTACTTC.

This clonotype was counted only a few times. The V gene is TRBV7-6, the J gene TRBJ2-3, with TRBD1 matching over 11 bases. Germline lookup yields CDR1 SGHVS and CDR2 FNYEAQ. V shed 3 bases, J shed 4 bases, and the junction held 6 bases outside the gene matches. The CDR3 has 16 amino acids. The CDR3 bases are TGTGCCAGCAGCTTTCGAGGACAGGGGGCTTCAGATACGCAGTATTTT. Translation gives CASSFRGQGASDTQYF.

In its sample, this clonotype was seen a few times. The chain recombines TRBV29-1 with TRBJ2-1; 8 nucleotides align to TRBD2. Germline V gene data show CDR1 as SQVTM and CDR2 as ANQGSEA. Trimming removed 7 bases from V and 8 bases from J; junction bases left unmatched: 10. This CDR3 spans 13 amino acids. CDR3 protein: CSGGSGTTHEQFF. CDR3 nucleotides: TGCAGCGGTGGTAGCGGGACGACGCATGAGCAGTTCTTC.

This chain links TRBV4-1 with TRBJ1-4; a possible D gene is TRBD1 (6 bases). Germline CDR1 is MGHRA and CDR2 is YSYEKL. This CDR3 has 14 amino acids. Trimming cost V 4 bases and J 8 bases, with 14 bases left between them. CDR3 residues: CASSPVSGDEKLFF. CDR3 nucleotides: TGCGCCAGCAGCCCCGTGTCAGGGGACGAAAAACTGTTTTTT.

This clonotype was counted between two and nine times. This sequence joins TRBV2 and TRBJ2-2; 8 nucleotides agree with TRBD1. Germline V lookup: CDR1 SNHLY, CDR2 FYNNEI. V shed 7 bases, J shed 6 bases, and the junction held 1 base outside the gene matches. The CDR3 totals 12 residues. In DNA, the CDR3 is TGTGCCAGCATGGACAGGGCCGGGGAGCTGTTTTTT. It specifies CASMDRAGELFF. The full variable domain, completed using reference TRBV2 and TRBJ2-2, is EPEVTQTPSHQVTQMGQEVILRCVPISNHLYFYWYRQILGQKVEFLVSFYNNEISEKSEIFDDQFSVERPDGSNFTLKIRSTKLEDSAMYFCASMDRAGELFFGEGSRLTVL.

This clonotype was seen repeatedly, ten times or more. The CDR3 here is CSVEGIDNEQFF. The DNA for the CDR3 is TGCAGCGTTGAGGGGATCGACAATGAGCAGTTCTTC. The chain couples TRBV29-1 to TRBJ2-1; no reliable D call. Between the trimmed V and J ends, which lost 3 bases and 5 bases, there was a span of 8 bases. The CDR3 totals 12 residues. The germline V gene has CDR1 SQVTM and CDR2 ANQGSEA.

This clonotype was counted between two and nine times. The CDR3 coding sequence is TGTGCCAGCCAAGGGTCCGCCTACGAGCAGTACTTC. Protein sequence: CASQGSAYEQYF. The V gene is TRBV3-1, the J gene TRBJ2-7, with D hard to call. V was trimmed by 8 bases and J by 2 bases, leaving 10 bases between them. There are 12 residues in the CDR3. Germline CDR1 LGHDT, CDR2 YNNKEL (reference sequence).

This clonotype showed up many times. The chain combines TRBV5-5 with TRBJ1-6; D is uncertain. The CDR3 totals 14 residues. CDR1 SGHKS and CDR2 YYEKEE come from the germline V gene (reference sequence). The V end was cut by 5 bases, the J end by 10 bases, with 16 bases between. The CDR3 DNA reads as TGTGCCAGCAGTTATTGGACCGCCGTCTCACCCCTCCACTTT. Translated, it gives CASSYWTAVSPLHF. Combining the CDR3 with reference TRBV5-5 and TRBJ1-6 gives the whole variable domain DAGVTQSPTHLIKTRGQQVTLRCSPISGHKSVSWYQQVLGQGPQFIFQYYEKEERGRGNFPDRFSARQFPNYSSELNVNALLLGDSALYLCASSYWTAVSPLHFGNGTRLTVT.

This clonotype was seen more than once but under ten times. The chain employs TRBV20-1 and TRBJ2-1, with 13 bases that match TRBD2. In germline, CDR1 is DFQATT, CDR2 SNEGSKA (reference sequence). The length of the CDR3 is 17 residues. Trimming removed 2 bases from V and 3 bases from J; junction bases left unmatched: 7. The CDR3 nucleotides are TGCAGTGCTAGAACTCCAGGACTAGCGGGAGACTACAATGAGCAGTTCTTC. This translates into CSARTPGLAGDYNEQFF.

This chain uses TRBV12-3 or TRBV12-4 with TRBJ2-3, with 8 bases matching TRBD1. The CDR3 sequence is 15 residues long. V was clipped by 6 bases and J by 2 bases; unmatched bases: 7. CDR3 coding DNA: TGTGCCAGCAGCGGGACAGGAACAAACACAGATACGCAGTATTTT. This encodes CASSGTGTNTDTQYF.

The rearrangement links TRBV6-4 to TRBJ1-2; weak D call: TRBD1 (6 bases). V lost 6 bases to trimming and J lost 3 bases, with 11 bases between them. Germline lookup yields CDR1 MRHNA and CDR2 SNTAGT. The CDR3 consists of 13 residues. The CDR3 here is CASSRGGDYGYTF. The CDR3 DNA sequence: TGTGCCAGCAGCAGAGGGGGAGACTATGGCTACACCTTC.